These T cell receptor beta chains were read from a single sample in a study of shared clonotypes between healthy human individuals. Only in-frame clones appear in the TCRdb table, and some are missing; sequencing was by immunoSEQ multiplex PCR. Among roughly 2.5 million clones, approximately 92% were seen once, and the ten largest hold roughly 0.13%. Sequences were obtained from naive CD4+ T cells sorted from blood. These receptor sequences come from a man aged 18 to 30 in good health. Each CDR3 is given with its conserved first and last residue. The D gene is left open where the match is weak. Rows give clone size only sometimes, using once, few, many, or a class for an expanded clone.

J,size,length,V,D,CDR3,DNA
TRBJ2-2,NA,13,TRBV6-1,NA,CASIFPLVGELFF,TGTGCCAGCATTTTCCCCCTAGTCGGGGAGCTGTTTTTT
TRBJ2-7,NA,13,TRBV5-6,NA,CASSLEVVYEQYF,TGTGCCAGCAGCTTGGAGGTCGTCTACGAGCAGTACTTC
TRBJ2-1,NA,12,TRBV2,NA,CASRPDNNEQFF,TGTGCCAGCAGGCCGGACAACAATGAGCAGTTCTTC
TRBJ1-1,NA,15,TRBV5-1,NA,CASSRSLGPDTEAFF,TGCGCCAGCAGCCGTTCCTTGGGTCCGGACACTGAAGCTTTCTTT
TRBJ2-7,NA,15,TRBV7-9,TRBD2,CASSQGTSGLYEQYF,TGTGCCAGCAGCCAGGGGACTAGCGGACTCTACGAGCAGTACTTC
TRBJ2-1,NA,12,TRBV4-1,NA,CASSQLLDQQFF,TGCGCCAGCAGCCAACTCTTGGACCAGCAGTTCTTC
TRBJ2-7,NA,13,TRBV28,NA,CASSDFGSYEQYF,TGTGCCAGCAGCGACTTCGGATCCTACGAGCAGTACTTC
TRBJ2-5,NA,15,TRBV5-1,TRBD2,CASSIVAGVGETQYF,TGCGCCAGCAGCATAGTAGCGGGGGTTGGAGAGACCCAGTACTTC
TRBJ1-2,NA,14,TRBV2,TRBD1,CASSSGTGTEGYTF,TGTGCCAGCAGTTCCGGGACAGGGACAGAGGGCTACACCTTC
TRBJ1-4,NA,16,TRBV7-8,TRBD1,CASSSGQGTTNEKLFF,TGTGCCAGCAGCTCCGGACAGGGAACAACTAATGAAAAACTGTTTTTT
TRBJ2-6,NA,12,TRBV19,NA,CATVSGANVLTF,TGTGCCACCGTCTCTGGGGCCAACGTCCTGACTTTC
TRBJ1-5,NA,15,TRBV7-2,NA,CASSLSAQINQPQHF,TGTGCCAGCAGCTTATCGGCGCAGATCAATCAGCCCCAGCATTTT
TRBJ1-1,NA,13,TRBV6-5,NA,CASSRTGNTEAFF,TGTGCCAGCAGTCGGACGGGGAACACTGAAGCTTTCTTT
TRBJ2-2,NA,12,TRBV6-1,NA,CASGRDTGELFF,TGTGCCAGCGGACGTGACACCGGGGAGCTGTTTTTT
TRBJ2-7,NA,12,TRBV2,NA,CASSVLYNEQYF,TGTGCCAGCAGTGTCCTCTACAACGAGCAGTACTTC
TRBJ1-4,NA,11,TRBV20-1,NA,CSATPGEKLFF,TGCAGTGCTACCCCGGGTGAAAAACTGTTTTTT
TRBJ2-2,NA,15,TRBV5-1,NA,CASSFIGPGTGELFF,TGCGCCAGCAGCTTTATCGGTCCCGGCACCGGGGAGCTGTTTTTT
TRBJ1-1,NA,15,TRBV11-2,NA,CASSLGQASLTEAFF,TGTGCCAGCAGCTTAGGACAGGCCTCGCTAACTGAAGCTTTCTTT
TRBJ1-2,NA,12,TRBV6-1,TRBD1,CASSSDRVGYTF,TGTGCCAGCAGTTCAGACAGGGTTGGCTACACCTTC
TRBJ2-3,NA,15,TRBV30,NA,CAWSVEGVSTDTQYF,TGTGCCTGGAGTGTAGAGGGGGTGAGCACAGATACGCAGTATTTT
TRBJ1-2,NA,15,TRBV18,NA,CASSPRSSGVRGYTF,TGTGCCAGCTCACCAAGGAGCTCAGGGGTCCGAGGCTACACCTTC
TRBJ2-3,NA,15,TRBV5-6,TRBD1,CASSPDRGRTDTQYF,TGTGCCAGCAGCCCGGACAGGGGGAGGACAGATACGCAGTATTTT
TRBJ2-2,NA,15,TRBV2,NA,CASSQWGTNTGELFF,TGTGCCAGCAGTCAGTGGGGCACCAACACCGGGGAGCTGTTTTTT
TRBJ2-2,NA,15,TRBV10-3,NA,CAISERTGNTGELFF,TGTGCCATCAGTGAACGGACGGGGAACACCGGGGAGCTGTTTTTT
TRBJ2-7,NA,15,TRBV5-1,NA,CASSTGRVTPYEQYF,TGCGCCAGCAGCACCGGACGGGTGACCCCCTACGAGCAGTACTTC
TRBJ2-5,NA,15,TRBV10-3,NA,CAISEGRTRQETQYF,TGTGCCATCAGTGAGGGCAGGACGAGACAAGAGACCCAGTACTTC
TRBJ2-7,NA,16,TRBV5-1,TRBD1,CASSTGQGGSSYEQYF,TGCGCCAGCAGCACGGGACAGGGAGGGAGCTCCTACGAGCAGTACTTC
TRBJ1-1,NA,15,TRBV5-4,NA,CASSLGTGMYTEAFF,TGTGCCAGCAGCCTGGGGACGGGGATGTACACTGAAGCTTTCTTT
TRBJ2-5,NA,16,TRBV19,TRBD1,CASSPRDRVGQETQYF,TGTGCCAGTAGTCCCCGGGACAGGGTTGGGCAAGAGACCCAGTACTTC
TRBJ2-1,NA,15,TRBV5-1,NA,CASSLGTVSYNEQFF,TGCGCCAGCAGCTTGGGGACAGTCTCCTACAATGAGCAGTTCTTC
TRBJ1-2,once,15,TRBV2,TRBD1,CASSDQGASSYGYTF,TGTGCCAGCAGTGATCAGGGGGCCTCTAGCTATGGCTACACCTTC
TRBJ2-5,NA,14,TRBV18,TRBD1,CASSPQGVQETQYF,TGTGCCAGCTCGCCGCAGGGGGTCCAAGAGACCCAGTACTTC
TRBJ1-5,NA,15,TRBV19,TRBD1,CASHLGTGINQPQHF,TGTGCCAGTCACCTCGGGACAGGGATCAATCAGCCCCAGCATTTT
TRBJ2-2,once,18,TRBV7-2,TRBD2,CASSLTLLAVLNTGELFF,TGTGCCAGCAGCTTGACCCTACTAGCGGTTCTGAACACCGGGGAGCTGTTTTTT
TRBJ2-3,NA,14,TRBV5-6,TRBD2,CASSSSGGTDTQYF,TGTGCCAGCAGCTCTAGCGGGGGCACAGATACGCAGTATTTT